What follows describes a single TCR beta chain. Its cognate antigen is unknown. This specimen comes from a study of T cell responses to AZD1222 COVID-19 vaccine. General observations from the study: Two AZD1222 doses significantly raised spike-specific TCR breadth and depth over controls.

Samples with a second dose at about 4 or about 12 weeks were pooled together. The data were produced by immunoSEQ multiplex PCR, yet TCRdb's version contains in-frame clones alone and is incomplete. This sample has roughly 110,000 clones, with around 90% found just once. Germline V gene lookup returns CDR1 SGHNT and CDR2 YYREEE (reference sequence). The germline V and J ends were trimmed by 3 bases and 5 bases, with 15 bases remaining between them. The CDR3 has 14 amino acids. The TCR originated in an adult who received the AZD1222 COVID-19 vaccine. The chain recombines TRBV5-4 with TRBJ2-7, with unresolved D. This specimen was peripheral blood, taken 28 days after the second AZD1222 dose. The chain's CDR3 is CASSWSVSWDEQYF. In nucleotides, the CDR3 is TGTGCCAGCAGCTGGAGTGTGAGTTGGGACGAGCAGTACTTC.